Presented here are 15 T cell receptor beta chains from one specimen sequenced in a study of shared clonotypes between healthy human individuals. CD45RO-negative, CCR7-selected cells formed the naive CD8 fraction, which excluded terminally differentiated effector memory CD45RA+ cells. Data came from immunoSEQ multiplex PCR; TCRdb stores just in-frame clones and leaves some out. In the table there are hundreds of thousands of clones, about 95% of which are singletons. Sequencing was done on a sample of naive CD8+ T cells sorted from blood. Receptors originate from a woman between 25 and 40 years old in good health.

This sequence joins TRBV15 and TRBJ1-2; the match to TRBD1 covers 7 bases. The germline V gene has CDR1 LNHNV and CDR2 YYDKDF (reference sequence). V lost 0 bases to trimming and J lost 4 bases; unmatched junction nucleotides: 8. The CDR3 consists of 16 residues. Written as DNA, the CDR3 is TGTGCCACCAGCAGAGATGCACGGGACAGACTCTATGGCTACACCTTC. Its protein is CATSRDARDRLYGYTF.

The V call is TRBV13, the J call TRBJ2-7; 7 bases align to TRBD1. Germline V lookup: CDR1 PRHDT, CDR2 FYEKMQ (reference sequence). This CDR3 has 15 amino acids. V dropped 1 base and J dropped 5; count of bases not matched to a gene: 8. CDR3 sequence: CASSLVRGLSNEQYF. DNA for the CDR3: TGTGCCAGCAGCTTAGTCAGGGGGTTGTCGAACGAGCAGTACTTC.

V gene TRBV27 combines with J gene TRBJ1-2; D not certain. The length of the CDR3 is 13 residues. The V gene's germline CDR1 is MNHEY and CDR2 SMNVEV (reference sequence). Trimming removed 5 bases from V and 8 bases from J, with 15 bases in between. For the CDR3, the DNA is TGTGCCAGCAGTGGAATGGGTCCACGGGGCTACACCTTC. It translates to CASSGMGPRGYTF.

V gene TRBV5-5 combines with J gene TRBJ1-2; perhaps TRBD1 as D (5 bases). Germline values: CDR1 SGHKS, CDR2 YYEKEE (reference sequence). The length of the CDR3 is 15 residues. V lost 0 bases, J lost 1 base, and 10 bases lay in between. The CDR3, as DNA: TGTGCCAGCAGCTTGGGTTGGGGGAGTAACTATGGCTACACCTTC. Its translation is CASSLGWGSNYGYTF.

This chain connects TRBV19 to TRBJ2-7; 8 bases fit TRBD1. V shed 5 bases and J 3 bases; nucleotides not matched to a gene: 9. The CDR3 is made up of 15 amino acids. Per germline, CDR1 LNHDA and CDR2 SQIVND (reference sequence). CDR3 in amino acids: CASSVDRVSYYEQYF. CDR3 coding DNA: TGTGCCAGTAGTGTGGACAGGGTGAGTTACTACGAGCAGTACTTC.

This chain connects TRBV28 to TRBJ1-5; maybe TRBD1 (6 bases). CDR3 length: 14 amino acids. V was shortened by 6 bases and J by 2 bases, with 11 bases between the two germline ends. The germline V gene encodes CDR1 MDHEN and CDR2 SYDVKM. In DNA form, the CDR3 reads TGTGCCAGCAGACCGAGGACAGGCAATCAGCCCCAGCATTTT. Its translation is CASRPRTGNQPQHF.

The chain recombines TRBV11-2 with TRBJ2-1; D remains unclear. In germline, CDR1 is SGHAT, CDR2 FQNNGV. The V end lost 5 bases, the J end lost 7 bases, and 6 bases lay between the germline ends. The CDR3 extends over 11 amino acids. The CDR3 nucleotides are TGTGCCAGCAGCCCTTCTAATGAGCAGTTCTTC. Protein product: CASSPSNEQFF.

The chain employs TRBV18 and TRBJ1-5, with 12 nucleotides matching TRBD1. Trimming took 2 bases from V and 5 from J; bases not matched to a gene: 4. CDR1 is KGHSH, CDR2 LQKENI, per germline. The CDR3 covers 16 residues. This chain's CDR3 is CASSPKGQGAHQPQHF. The CDR3 bases are TGTGCCAGCTCACCAAAGGGACAGGGGGCGCATCAGCCCCAGCATTTT.

CDR3 DNA sequence: TGTGCCAGCAAACTACAGGGGGGCAATCAGCCCCAGCATTTT. Amino acids: CASKLQGGNQPQHF. This chain links TRBV28 with TRBJ1-5, with 8 bases that match TRBD1. Germline V gene lookup returns CDR1 MDHEN and CDR2 SYDVKM. CDR3 length equals 14 residues. The V and J ends lost 7 bases and 2 bases, in that order; junction bases with no gene match: 4.

This clone was recorded once. This rearrangement joins TRBV4-1 to TRBJ2-7; TRBD1 agrees at 7 bases. Germline lookup yields CDR1 MGHRA and CDR2 YSYEKL. Trimming removed 2 bases from V and 3 bases from J; junction bases left unmatched: 4. The CDR3 consists of 14 residues. The CDR3: CASSQNTGDYEQYF. Here the CDR3 DNA reads TGCGCCAGCAGCCAAAATACAGGGGACTACGAGCAGTACTTC.

The chain couples TRBV7-3 to TRBJ2-3, with a possible D match to TRBD2 (7 bases). Trimming shortened V by 0 bases and J by 3 bases, and 10 bases separated the two germline ends. CDR3 length: 15 amino acids. CDR1 SGHTA and CDR2 FQGTGA come from the germline V gene. This chain's CDR3 is CASSLTEGGTDTQYF. The CDR3 DNA sequence: TGTGCCAGCAGCTTAACGGAGGGGGGGACAGATACGCAGTATTTT.

For this clone: The same CDR3 arises from other DNA sequences in this sample as well. The chain has TRBV7-9 and TRBJ2-3; 9 nucleotides match TRBD2. V shed 5 bases, J shed 0 bases, and the junction held 3 bases outside the gene matches. The CDR3 sequence is 15 residues long. Germline V lookup: CDR1 SEHNR, CDR2 FQNEAQ (reference sequence). DNA for the CDR3: TGTGCCAGCAGCCTAACTAGCGGGAGCACAGATACGCAGTATTTT. Translated, it gives CASSLTSGSTDTQYF.

The chain employs TRBV6-5 and TRBJ2-2, with TRBD2 matching over 10 bases. In germline, CDR1 is MNHEY, CDR2 SVGAGI. The CDR3 runs 16 residues. V was clipped by 2 bases and J by 4 bases; unmatched bases: 4. The CDR3 nucleotides read TGTGCCAGCAGTTACCTAGCGGGAGATGGCACCGGGGAGCTGTTTTTT. Encoded protein: CASSYLAGDGTGELFF.

This sequence joins TRBV7-9 and TRBJ2-3; D ambiguous. The germline gives CDR1 SEHNR, CDR2 FQNEAQ (reference sequence). The CDR3 covers 13 residues. The V end was cut by 8 bases, the J end by 0 bases, with 9 bases between. CDR3 sequence (DNA): TGTGCCAGCGATGACGGTAGCACAGATACGCAGTATTTT. This sequence encodes CASDDGSTDTQYF.

This chain links TRBV19 with TRBJ1-4; possibly TRBD1 for D (6 bases). CDR3 size: 15 residues. The ends were cut back, 3 bases at V and 7 bases at J, with 15 bases in the middle. The germline V gene encodes CDR1 LNHDA and CDR2 SQIVND (reference sequence). The CDR3 reads CASSMSRGIFEKLFF. CDR3 DNA: TGTGCCAGTAGTATGTCGAGGGGGATTTTTGAAAAACTGTTTTTT.